Below, 32 T cell receptor beta chains from the same sample are listed, as sequenced in a study of graft-versus-host responses after intestinal transplantation. No cognate antigen is known for these TCRs. Generated by immunoSEQ multiplex PCR, the TCRdb table keeps only in-frame clones and is missing some. Found here are some 110,000 clones, around 90% of them singletons; the top ten hold under 0.3%. The sample was unstimulated CD4+ T cells sorted from spleen or lymph node cells, taken before transplant. The receptor source for this set is a human donor who was the organ donor for an intestinal transplant.

This clone was seen a handful of times. Written as DNA, the CDR3 is TGTGCCAGCAGCCCCAACCCTCAGGGGGCCGGGAAGACCCAGTACTTC. Its translation is CASSPNPQGAGKTQYF. The chain employs TRBV7-8 and TRBJ2-5; TRBD1 matches 8 bases. Germline V CDR1 and CDR2: SGHVS, FQNEAQ. V was clipped by 5 bases and J by 6 bases; unmatched bases: 14. The CDR3 contains 16 residues. Using reference TRBV7-8 and TRBJ2-5 for the parts outside the CDR3, the full variable domain is GAGVSQSPRYKVAKRGQDVALRCDPISGHVSLFWYQQALGQGPEFLTYFQNEAQLDKSGLPSDRFFAERPEGSVSTLKIQRTQQEDSAVYLCASSPNPQGAGKTQYFGPGTRLLVL.

V is TRBV7-3 and J is TRBJ2-3; D ambiguous. Trimming removed 1 base at V and 6 bases at J, with 8 bases between. This CDR3 has 13 amino acids. From germline, CDR1 is SGHTA and CDR2 FQGTGA. The CDR3 spells CASSLSMFDTQYF. The DNA for the CDR3 is TGTGCCAGCAGCTTAAGTATGTTCGATACGCAGTATTTT.

The V gene is TRBV28, the J gene TRBJ1-2; D might be TRBD1 (5 bases). The germline V and J ends were trimmed by 1 base and 0 bases, with 21 bases remaining between them. CDR1 and CDR2 (germline): MDHEN, SYDVKM. The CDR3 sequence is 19 residues long. The CDR3 sequence: CASSLYIPPDWGANYGYTF. The CDR3, as DNA: TGTGCCAGCAGTTTATACATCCCCCCCGATTGGGGGGCTAACTATGGCTACACCTTC.

The chain has TRBV29-1 and TRBJ2-5; 9 positions agree with TRBD1. The CDR3 consists of 13 residues. V lost 5 bases and J lost 5; bases outside the gene matches: 6. Germline V lookup: CDR1 SQVTM, CDR2 ANQGSEA. CDR3 amino acids: CSVLRQGVETQYF. CDR3 DNA sequence: TGCAGCGTTCTGAGACAGGGGGTTGAGACCCAGTACTTC.

The rearrangement uses TRBV5-6 and TRBJ1-2; D ambiguous. Germline V gene sequence: CDR1 SGHDT, CDR2 YYEEEE. V was trimmed by 0 bases and J by 9 bases, leaving 12 bases between them. The CDR3 has 13 residues. CDR3: CASSLDRGVSYTF. In DNA form, the CDR3 reads TGTGCCAGCAGCTTGGACCGGGGTGTGAGCTACACCTTC.

The chain carries TRBV4-3 and TRBJ2-2, with D uncertain. V was pared by 4 bases and J by 6 bases, with 9 bases between. The CDR3 is 13 residues long. CDR1 LGHNA and CDR2 YSLEER come from the germline V gene. CDR3 sequence reads: CASSPITAGELFF. The CDR3 DNA reads TGCGCCAGCAGCCCCATTACGGCCGGGGAGCTGTTTTTT.

The V call is TRBV5-4, the J call TRBJ2-1; D unclear. CDR3 length: 13 residues. Trimming left V 4 bases short and J 8 bases short, with 13 bases between. CDR1 is SGHNT and CDR2 is YYREEE in the germline V gene (reference sequence). DNA for the CDR3: TGTGCCAGCAGCGCCCTGTCGTCCCATGAGCAGTTCTTC. Its translation: CASSALSSHEQFF.

Only one count was recorded for this clone. This chain joins TRBV7-9 and TRBJ2-1; TRBD2 might be the D (6 bases). V was clipped by 4 bases and J by 1 base, with 17 bases between them. From germline, CDR1 is SEHNR and CDR2 FQNEAQ (reference sequence). The CDR3 has 17 amino acids. The CDR3, as DNA: TGTGCCAGCAGCTCACTTCTGTGGGACTGGTCCTACAATGAGCAGTTCTTC. The encoded protein is CASSSLLWDWSYNEQFF.

The genes are TRBV30 and TRBJ1-1; D is ambiguous. V was trimmed by 0 bases and J by 3 bases, leaving 14 bases between them. This CDR3 region has 15 residues. Germline loops: CDR1 GTSNPN, CDR2 SVGIG (reference sequence). The CDR3 DNA follows: TGTGCCTGGAGTGTACGAGGGCCAACGTACACTGAAGCTTTCTTT. Translated: CAWSVRGPTYTEAFF.

V is TRBV5-1 and J is TRBJ1-1; D is undetermined. V was shortened by 0 bases and J by 0 bases, with 6 bases between the two germline ends. CDR3 length: 14 amino acids. Germline V gene data show CDR1 as SGHRS and CDR2 as YFSETQ. The CDR3 nucleotides are TGCGCCAGCAGCTTGGATTTTCTGAACACTGAAGCTTTCTTT. Its protein product is CASSLDFLNTEAFF.

This chain joins TRBV18 and TRBJ2-1, with TRBD1 matching over 7 bases. CDR3 length: 16 residues. V was pared by 2 bases and J by 7 bases, with 11 bases of the junction left unmatched. From germline, CDR1 is KGHSH and CDR2 LQKENI. CDR3 residues: CASSPSRQGLQNEQFF. CDR3 nucleotide sequence: TGTGCCAGCTCACCATCGAGACAGGGCCTACAAAATGAGCAGTTCTTC.

V usage is TRBV7-9 and J usage is TRBJ1-3; no clear D. V was cut by 1 base and J by 1 base, with 5 bases left in between. The CDR3 sequence is 14 residues long. Germline lookup yields CDR1 SEHNR and CDR2 FQNEAQ (reference sequence). The CDR3 DNA is TGTGCCAGCAGCTTAGATGGTTCTGGAAACACCATATATTTT. Translation gives CASSLDGSGNTIYF.

V gene TRBV5-4 combines with J gene TRBJ1-1; D gene unclear. The germline V and J ends were trimmed by 2 bases and 1 base, with 21 bases remaining between them. Germline V gene sequence: CDR1 SGHNT, CDR2 YYREEE (reference sequence). The CDR3 is made up of 18 amino acids. CDR3: CASSFHGEPGRANTEAFF. CDR3 DNA: TGTGCCAGCAGCTTTCACGGCGAACCCGGGAGGGCGAACACTGAAGCTTTCTTT. Together with reference TRBV5-4 and TRBJ1-1, the CDR3 gives the full variable domain: ETGVTQSPTHLIKTRGQQVTLRCSSQSGHNTVSWYQQALGQGPQFIFQYYREEENGRGNFPPRFSGLQFPNYSSELNVNALELDDSALYLCASSFHGEPGRANTEAFFGQGTRLTVV.

This clone was recorded only once. This chain links TRBV7-3 with TRBJ1-2; D remains ambiguous. Germline V gene lookup returns CDR1 SGHTA and CDR2 FQGTGA. Trimming cost V 3 bases and J 8 bases, with 16 bases left between them. The CDR3 length is 14 residues. CDR3 amino acids: CASSLGSTGGGYTF. The CDR3 DNA reads TGTGCCAGCAGCTTGGGCTCCACTGGCGGGGGCTACACCTTC.

V and J are TRBV27 and TRBJ2-6; D unclear. The V end was cut by 5 bases, the J end by 5 bases, with 22 bases between. Germline V lookup: CDR1 MNHEY, CDR2 SMNVEV (reference sequence). This CDR3 contains 18 residues. The CDR3 DNA follows: TGTGCCAGCAGTCGGCACAGCTGGCTACAAAGTCGGGCCAACGTCCTGACTTTC. Protein sequence: CASSRHSWLQSRANVLTF. Drawing the rest from reference TRBV27 and TRBJ2-6, the complete variable domain is EAQVTQNPRYLITVTGKKLTVTCSQNMNHEYMSWYRQDPGLGLRQIYYSMNVEVTDKGDVPEGYKVSRKEKRNFPLILESPSPNQTSLYFCASSRHSWLQSRANVLTFGAGSRLTVL.

This clone has a single count. This chain joins TRBV6-1 and TRBJ1-4; a weak D match, TRBD1 (5 bases). V was cut by 6 bases and J by 7 bases, with 15 bases left in between. The V gene's germline CDR1 is MNHNS and CDR2 SASEGT. This CDR3 is 14 amino acids long. The CDR3 is CASSGGVYREKLFF. The CDR3 DNA follows: TGTGCCAGCAGCGGGGGGGTCTATCGTGAAAAACTGTTTTTT.

V gene TRBV30 combines with J gene TRBJ2-2; a possible D gene is TRBD2 (6 bases). CDR1 is GTSNPN, CDR2 SVGIG, per germline (reference sequence). This CDR3 has 16 amino acids. The V and J ends lost 1 base and 0 bases respectively, with 12 bases between them. CDR3 protein: CAWSALPSANTGELFF. The CDR3, as DNA: TGTGCCTGGAGTGCCCTCCCTAGCGCGAACACCGGGGAGCTGTTTTTT. Full variable domain (outside the CDR3, taken from reference TRBV30 and TRBJ2-2): SQTIHQWPATLVQPVGSPLSLECTVEGTSNPNLYWYRQAAGRGLQLLFYSVGIGQISSEVPQNLSASRPQDRQFILSSKKLLLSDSGFYLCAWSALPSANTGELFFGEGSRLTVL.

CDR3 nucleotide sequence: TGTGCCTGGAGTGTAAGATATAATGAAAAACTGTTTTTT. Translated: CAWSVRYNEKLFF. This chain uses TRBV30 with TRBJ1-4; D is uncertain. Trimming removed 0 bases at V and 4 bases at J, with 6 bases between. The CDR3 loop spans 13 amino acids. Germline CDR1 is GTSNPN and CDR2 is SVGIG (reference sequence). The full variable domain, with the rest looked up from reference TRBV30 and TRBJ1-4, is SQTIHQWPATLVQPVGSPLSLECTVEGTSNPNLYWYRQAAGRGLQLLFYSVGIGQISSEVPQNLSASRPQDRQFILSSKKLLLSDSGFYLCAWSVRYNEKLFFGSGTQLSVL.

The chain uses TRBV27 and TRBJ2-1; either TRBD1 or TRBD2 may fit D (6 bases each). Germline lookup yields CDR1 MNHEY and CDR2 SMNVEV (reference sequence). V lost 2 bases and J 2 bases, leaving 10 bases between the germline ends. The CDR3 is 15 amino acids. CDR3 sequence: CASSLQRGPYNEQFF. As DNA, the CDR3 is TGTGCCAGCAGTTTACAACGGGGGCCCTACAATGAGCAGTTCTTC.

J is TRBJ2-7 and V is TRBV11-2; D call uncertain. Per the germline V gene, CDR1 is SGHAT and CDR2 is FQNNGV. The CDR3 consists of 11 residues. V lost 6 bases to trimming and J lost 4 bases, with 7 bases between them. In DNA, the CDR3 is TGTGCCAGCAGTTTCGCTTACGAGCAGTACTTC. Translating gives CASSFAYEQYF. Full variable domain (rest looked up from reference TRBV11-2 and TRBJ2-7): EAGVAQSPRYKIIEKRQSVAFWCNPISGHATLYWYQQILGQGPKLLIQFQNNGVVDDSQLPKDRFSAERLKGVDSTLKIQPAKLEDSAVYLCASSFAYEQYFGPGTRLTVT.

The rearrangement uses TRBV12-5 and TRBJ1-2; D ambiguous. The germline V and J ends were trimmed by 0 bases and 1 base, with 15 bases remaining between them. This CDR3 has 17 amino acids. CDR1 and CDR2 (germline): LGHNT, FRNRAP. This chain's CDR3 is CASGLVPRPGLNYGYTF. Written as DNA, the CDR3 is TGTGCTAGTGGTTTGGTACCCCGGCCAGGTCTTAACTATGGCTACACCTTC.

The chain uses TRBV5-1 and TRBJ2-3; 14 nucleotides match TRBD2. The CDR3 consists of 19 residues. Germline trimming cut 4 bases from V and 0 bases from J; bases unmatched to any gene: 10. The germline V gene has CDR1 SGHRS and CDR2 YFSETQ. The CDR3 nucleotides are TGCGCCAGCAGCGGGCCCGGGACTAGCGGGAGAGCTAGCACAGATACGCAGTATTTT. Translating gives CASSGPGTSGRASTDTQYF. Full variable domain (remainder filled in from reference TRBV5-1 and TRBJ2-3): KAGVTQTPRYLIKTRGQQVTLSCSPISGHRSVSWYQQTPGQGLQFLFEYFSETQRNKGNFPGRFSGRQFSNSRSEMNVSTLELGDSALYLCASSGPGTSGRASTDTQYFGPGTRLTVL.

This chain joins TRBV15 and TRBJ2-7; D possibly corresponds to TRBD2 (6 bases). This CDR3 comprises 14 residues. V was trimmed by 1 base and J by 6 bases, leaving 13 bases between them. Germline CDR1 LNHNV, CDR2 YYDKDF (reference sequence). CDR3 DNA: TGTGCCACCAGCAGAGCGAGGACTACCTTCGAGCAGTACTTC. Amino acid sequence: CATSRARTTFEQYF.

This clone was detected only once. CDR3 DNA: TGCGCCAGCAGCCCGGACAGTACAAACATGAACACTGAAGCTTTCTTT. This translates into CASSPDSTNMNTEAFF. The V call is TRBV5-1, the J call TRBJ1-1; D is possibly TRBD1 (6 bases). The CDR3 extends over 16 amino acids. Germline CDR1 SGHRS, CDR2 YFSETQ. The V and J ends lost 4 bases and 0 bases respectively, with 16 bases between them.

This sequence joins TRBV10-3 and TRBJ1-1; D gene uncertain. Trimming removed 10 bases at V and 6 bases at J, with 12 bases between. CDR1 is ENHRY and CDR2 is SYGVKD in the germline V gene. The CDR3 length is 11 residues. For the CDR3, the DNA is TGTGCCACATTTGGCACGGCTGAAGCTTTCTTT. Amino acid sequence: CATFGTAEAFF.

In this sample, this clone turned up once. The gene calls are TRBV7-9 and TRBJ1-4; 8 positions agree with TRBD1. The CDR3 is 15 amino acids. Looked up from germline, CDR1 is SEHNR and CDR2 is FQNEAQ (reference sequence). The V and J ends lost 4 bases and 9 bases, in that order; junction bases with no gene match: 10. The CDR3 here is CASSSTTGERQKLFF. CDR3 nucleotides: TGTGCCAGCAGCTCGACGACAGGGGAACGCCAAAAACTGTTTTTT.

This clone was detected only a few times. V and J are TRBV4-2 and TRBJ1-4; D may be TRBD1 (5 bases). The V gene lost 1 base and the J gene lost 3 bases, with 12 bases spanning the gap. The CDR3 length is 16 residues. Germline V gene sequence: CDR1 LGHNA, CDR2 YNFKEQ. DNA for the CDR3: TGTGCCAGCAGCCAAGGGGCACAGGCCGCTAATGAAAAACTGTTTTTT. Its protein is CASSQGAQAANEKLFF.

CDR3 in amino acids: CASTFVEETQYF. For the CDR3, the DNA is TGTGCCAGCACCTTTGTCGAAGAGACCCAGTACTTC. The chain employs TRBV5-5 and TRBJ2-5, with D unclear. The CDR3 length is 12 residues. CDR1 SGHKS and CDR2 YYEKEE come from the germline V gene (reference sequence). The V end was cut by 6 bases, the J end by 3 bases, with 9 bases between.

A few counts support this clone. This chain connects TRBV2 to TRBJ2-7; TRBD1 matches at 10 bases. From germline, CDR1 is SNHLY and CDR2 FYNNEI. CDR3 size: 14 residues. V lost 6 bases to trimming and J lost 6 bases; unmatched junction nucleotides: 8. The CDR3 nucleotides read TGTGCCAGCAGCGACGACAGGGGGCTTACCGAGCAGTACTTC. It specifies CASSDDRGLTEQYF.

V gene TRBV25-1 combines with J gene TRBJ2-7; no clear D gene. Germline lookup yields CDR1 MGHDK and CDR2 SYGVNS. The V gene lost 6 bases and the J gene lost 0 bases, with 3 bases spanning the gap. The CDR3 totals 11 residues. DNA for the CDR3: TGTGCCAGCAGGTTCTCCTACGAGCAGTACTTC. This codes for CASRFSYEQYF.

V is TRBV6-6 and J is TRBJ1-2, with D possibly being TRBD1 (6 bases). CDR1 MNHNY and CDR2 SVGAGI come from the germline V gene (reference sequence). The CDR3 spans 10 residues. Trimming cost V 8 bases and J 8 bases, with 9 bases left between them. Here the CDR3 reads CASYRVGYTF. In DNA, the CDR3 is TGTGCCAGCTACAGGGTCGGCTACACCTTC.

The rearrangement links TRBV6-5 to TRBJ2-1; D is possibly TRBD2 (5 bases). The germline V gene encodes CDR1 MNHEY and CDR2 SVGAGI. The germline V and J ends were trimmed by 4 bases and 1 base, with 11 bases remaining between them. CDR3 length: 15 residues. CDR3 in DNA: TGTGCCAGCAGTTCCCCCTGGAGGTCCTACAATGAGCAGTTCTTC. Translated, it gives CASSSPWRSYNEQFF.